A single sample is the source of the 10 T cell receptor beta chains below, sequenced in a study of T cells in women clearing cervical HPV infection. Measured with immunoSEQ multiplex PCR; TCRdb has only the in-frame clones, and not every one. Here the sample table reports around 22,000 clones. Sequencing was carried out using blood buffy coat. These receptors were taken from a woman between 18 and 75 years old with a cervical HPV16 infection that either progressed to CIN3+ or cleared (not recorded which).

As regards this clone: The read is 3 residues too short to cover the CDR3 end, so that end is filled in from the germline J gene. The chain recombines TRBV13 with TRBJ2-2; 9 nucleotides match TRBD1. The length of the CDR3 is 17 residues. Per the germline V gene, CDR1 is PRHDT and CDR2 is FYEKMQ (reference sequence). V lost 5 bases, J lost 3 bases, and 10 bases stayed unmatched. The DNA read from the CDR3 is TGTGCCAGCAGCCTGAGCCCGGGACAGGGATACACCGGGGAG. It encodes CASSLSPGQGYTGE. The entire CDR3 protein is CASSLSPGQGYTGELFF.

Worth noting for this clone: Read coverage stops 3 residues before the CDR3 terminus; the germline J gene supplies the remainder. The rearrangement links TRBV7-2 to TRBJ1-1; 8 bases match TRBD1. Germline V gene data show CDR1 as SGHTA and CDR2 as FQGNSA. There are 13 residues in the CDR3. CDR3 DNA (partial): TGTGCCAGCAGCTCCTCGGACAGGGCCGGA. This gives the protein CASSSSDRAG. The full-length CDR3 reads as CASSSSDRAGAFF.

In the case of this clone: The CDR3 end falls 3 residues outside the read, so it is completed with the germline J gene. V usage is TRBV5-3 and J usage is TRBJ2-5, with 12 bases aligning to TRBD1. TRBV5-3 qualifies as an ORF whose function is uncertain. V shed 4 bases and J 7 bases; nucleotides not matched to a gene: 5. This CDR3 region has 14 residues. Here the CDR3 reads CARSGTGGDGTQYF. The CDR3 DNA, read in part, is TGTGCCAGAAGCGGGACAGGGGGCGATGGGACC.

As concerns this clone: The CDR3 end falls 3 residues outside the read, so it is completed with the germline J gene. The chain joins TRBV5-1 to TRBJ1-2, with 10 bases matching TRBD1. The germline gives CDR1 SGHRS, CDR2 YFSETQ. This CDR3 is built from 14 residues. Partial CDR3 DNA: TGCGCCAGCAGCCCGGACAGGGGGGACGAAGGC. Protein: CASSPDRGDEG. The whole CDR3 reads CASSPDRGDEGYTF.

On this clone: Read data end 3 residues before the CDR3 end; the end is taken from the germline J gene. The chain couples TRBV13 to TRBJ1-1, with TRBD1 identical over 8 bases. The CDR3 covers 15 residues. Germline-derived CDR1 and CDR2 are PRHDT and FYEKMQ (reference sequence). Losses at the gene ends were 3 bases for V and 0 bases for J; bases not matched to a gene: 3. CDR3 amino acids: CASSFQGAMNTEAFF. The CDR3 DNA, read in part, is TGTGCCAGCAGCTTTCAGGGGGCGATGAACACTGAA.

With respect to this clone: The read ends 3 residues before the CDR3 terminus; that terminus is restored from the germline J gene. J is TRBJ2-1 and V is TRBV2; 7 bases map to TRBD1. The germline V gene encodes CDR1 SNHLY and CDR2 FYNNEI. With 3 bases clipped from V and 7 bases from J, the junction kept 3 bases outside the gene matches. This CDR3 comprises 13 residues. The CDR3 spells CASSEGTDNEQFF. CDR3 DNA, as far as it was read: TGTGCCAGCAGTGAGGGGACAGATAATGAG.

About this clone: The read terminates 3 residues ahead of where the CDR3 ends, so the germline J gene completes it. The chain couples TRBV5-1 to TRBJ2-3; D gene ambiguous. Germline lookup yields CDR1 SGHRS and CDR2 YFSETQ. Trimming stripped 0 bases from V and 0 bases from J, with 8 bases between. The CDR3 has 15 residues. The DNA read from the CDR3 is TGCGCCAGCAGCTTGGGGCCCCCCAGCACAGATACG. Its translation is CASSLGPPSTDT. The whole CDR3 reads CASSLGPPSTDTQYF.

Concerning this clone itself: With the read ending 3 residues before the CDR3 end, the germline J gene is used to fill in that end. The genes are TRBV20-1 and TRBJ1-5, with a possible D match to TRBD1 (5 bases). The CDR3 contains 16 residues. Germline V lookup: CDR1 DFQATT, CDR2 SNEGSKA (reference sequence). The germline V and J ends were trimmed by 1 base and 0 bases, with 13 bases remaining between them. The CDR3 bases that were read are TGCAGTGCTAGAGGTTTGGACACCTATAGCAATCAGCCC. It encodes CSARGLDTYSNQP. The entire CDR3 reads CSARGLDTYSNQPQHF.

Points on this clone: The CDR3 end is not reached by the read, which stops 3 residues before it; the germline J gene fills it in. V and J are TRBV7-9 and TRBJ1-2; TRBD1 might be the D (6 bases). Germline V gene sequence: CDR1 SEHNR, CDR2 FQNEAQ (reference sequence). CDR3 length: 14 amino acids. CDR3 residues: CASSHRARGHDYTF. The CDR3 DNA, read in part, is TGTGCCAGCAGCCATAGGGCCAGGGGCCACGAC.

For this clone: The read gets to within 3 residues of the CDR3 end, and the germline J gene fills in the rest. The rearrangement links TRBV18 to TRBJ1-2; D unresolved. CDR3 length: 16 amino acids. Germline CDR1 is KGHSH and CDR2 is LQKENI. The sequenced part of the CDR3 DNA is TGTGCCAGCTCACTGTCCGGTGTTCCTGGCACAGATACG. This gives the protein CASSLSGVPGTDT. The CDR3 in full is CASSLSGVPGTDTYTF.